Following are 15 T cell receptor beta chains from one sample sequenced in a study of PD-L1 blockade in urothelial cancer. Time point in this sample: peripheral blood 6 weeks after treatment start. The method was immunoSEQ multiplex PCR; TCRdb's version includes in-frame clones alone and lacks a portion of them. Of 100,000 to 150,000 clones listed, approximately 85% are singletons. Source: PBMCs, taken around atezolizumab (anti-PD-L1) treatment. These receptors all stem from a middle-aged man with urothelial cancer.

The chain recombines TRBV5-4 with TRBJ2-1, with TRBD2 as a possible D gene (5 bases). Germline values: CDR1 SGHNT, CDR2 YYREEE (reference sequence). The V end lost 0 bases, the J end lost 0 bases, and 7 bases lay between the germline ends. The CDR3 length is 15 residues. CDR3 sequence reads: CASSLAGNSYNEQFF. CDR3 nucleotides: TGTGCCAGCAGCTTGGCCGGGAACTCCTACAATGAGCAGTTCTTC.

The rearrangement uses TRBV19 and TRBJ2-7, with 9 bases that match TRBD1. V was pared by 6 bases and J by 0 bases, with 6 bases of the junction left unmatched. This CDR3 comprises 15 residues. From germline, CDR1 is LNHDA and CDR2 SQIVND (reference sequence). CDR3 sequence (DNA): TGTGCCAGTAGGAGGGAGGACAGGGGCTCCTACGAGCAGTACTTC. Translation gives CASRREDRGSYEQYF.

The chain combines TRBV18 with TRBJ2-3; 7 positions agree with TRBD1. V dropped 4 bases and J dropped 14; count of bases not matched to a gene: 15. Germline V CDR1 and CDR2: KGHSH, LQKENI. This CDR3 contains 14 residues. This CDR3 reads CASSQQGRQKIGYF. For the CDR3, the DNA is TGTGCCAGCTCACAACAGGGGCGCCAAAAAATTGGGTATTTT.

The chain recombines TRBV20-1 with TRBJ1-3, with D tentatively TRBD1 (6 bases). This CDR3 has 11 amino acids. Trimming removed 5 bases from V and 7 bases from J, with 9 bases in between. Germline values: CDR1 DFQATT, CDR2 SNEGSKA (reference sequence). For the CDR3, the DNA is TGCAGTGCTGGGGGGGCGAACACCATATATTTT. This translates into CSAGGANTIYF.

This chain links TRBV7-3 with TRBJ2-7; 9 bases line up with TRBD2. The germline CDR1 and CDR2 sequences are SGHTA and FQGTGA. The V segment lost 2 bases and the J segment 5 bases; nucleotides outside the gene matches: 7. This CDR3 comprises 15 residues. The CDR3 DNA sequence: TGTGCCAGCAGCTTATTGGGACAGCGGGGGGACGAGCAGTACTTC. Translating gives CASSLLGQRGDEQYF.

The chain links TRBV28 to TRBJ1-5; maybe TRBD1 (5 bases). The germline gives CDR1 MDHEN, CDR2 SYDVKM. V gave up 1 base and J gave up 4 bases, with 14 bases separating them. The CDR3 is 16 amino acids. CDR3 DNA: TGTGCCAGCAGTTTATACAATGGGGCAGGGAATCAGCCCCAGCATTTT. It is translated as CASSLYNGAGNQPQHF. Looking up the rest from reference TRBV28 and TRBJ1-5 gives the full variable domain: DVKVTQSSRYLVKRTGEKVFLECVQDMDHENMFWYRQDPGLGLRLIYFSYDVKMKEKGDIPEGYSVSREKKERFSLILESASTNQTSMYLCASSLYNGAGNQPQHFGDGTRLSIL.

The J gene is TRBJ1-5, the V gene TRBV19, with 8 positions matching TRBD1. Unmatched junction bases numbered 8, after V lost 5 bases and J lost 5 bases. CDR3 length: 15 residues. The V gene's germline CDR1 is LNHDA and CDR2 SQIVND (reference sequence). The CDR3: CASSSVGQADQPQHF. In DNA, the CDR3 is TGTGCCAGTAGTTCGGTGGGACAGGCGGATCAGCCCCAGCATTTT.

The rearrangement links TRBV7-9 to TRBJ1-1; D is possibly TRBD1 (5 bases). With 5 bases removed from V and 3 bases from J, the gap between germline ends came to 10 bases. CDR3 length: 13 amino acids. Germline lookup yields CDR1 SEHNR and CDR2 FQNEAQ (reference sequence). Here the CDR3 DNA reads TGTGCCAGCAGCGTCCAGGGATACACTGAAGCTTTCTTT. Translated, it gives CASSVQGYTEAFF.

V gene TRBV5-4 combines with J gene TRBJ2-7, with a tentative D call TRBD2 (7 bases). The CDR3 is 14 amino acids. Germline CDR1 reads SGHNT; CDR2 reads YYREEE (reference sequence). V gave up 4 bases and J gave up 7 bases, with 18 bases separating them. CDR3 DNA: TGTGCCAGCAGCCCCGAGGGGAGGGGGAAGGAGCAGTACTTC. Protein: CASSPEGRGKEQYF.

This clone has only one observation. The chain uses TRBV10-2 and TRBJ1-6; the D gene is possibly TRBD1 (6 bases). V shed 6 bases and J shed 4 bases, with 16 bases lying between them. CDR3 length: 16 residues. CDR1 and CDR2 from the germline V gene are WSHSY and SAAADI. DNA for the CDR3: TGCGCCAGCAGATCAACAGGGAATTTATATAATTCACCCCTCCACTTT. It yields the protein CASRSTGNLYNSPLHF.

DNA for the CDR3: TGTGCCAGCAGCGTAGACAGCGGCTCCTACAATGAGCAGTTCTTC. Its protein product is CASSVDSGSYNEQFF. The chain employs TRBV9 and TRBJ2-1; tentatively, D is TRBD2 (5 bases). This CDR3 region has 15 residues. The V gene lost 0 bases and the J gene lost 0 bases, with 7 bases spanning the gap. The germline V gene has CDR1 SGDLS and CDR2 YYNGEE. Using reference TRBV9 and TRBJ2-1 for the parts outside the CDR3, the full variable domain is DSGVTQTPKHLITATGQRVTLRCSPRSGDLSVYWYQQSLDQGLQFLIQYYNGEERAKGNILERFSAQQFPDLHSELNLSSLELGDSALYFCASSVDSGSYNEQFFGPGTRLTVL.

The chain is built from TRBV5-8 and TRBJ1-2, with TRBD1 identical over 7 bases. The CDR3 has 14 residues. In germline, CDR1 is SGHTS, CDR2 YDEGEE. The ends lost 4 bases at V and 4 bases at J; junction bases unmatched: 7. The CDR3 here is CASSTPGQFYGYTF. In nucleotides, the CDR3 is TGTGCCAGCAGCACTCCGGGACAGTTCTATGGCTACACCTTC.

CDR3 residues: CASSWTLGGLQETQYF. The CDR3 DNA follows: TGTGCCAGCAGCTGGACTCTGGGCGGTCTACAAGAGACCCAGTACTTC. This chain joins TRBV13 and TRBJ2-5; maybe TRBD2 (5 bases). Germline loops: CDR1 PRHDT, CDR2 FYEKMQ (reference sequence). The CDR3 is 16 residues long. V was clipped by 4 bases and J by 2 bases, with 17 bases between them.

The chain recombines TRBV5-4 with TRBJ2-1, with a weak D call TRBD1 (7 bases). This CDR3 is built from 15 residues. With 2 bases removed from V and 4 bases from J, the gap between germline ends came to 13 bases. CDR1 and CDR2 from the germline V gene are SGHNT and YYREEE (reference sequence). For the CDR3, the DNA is TGTGCCAGCAGCTTTCAGGGGGGCAAATACAATGAGCAGTTCTTC. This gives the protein CASSFQGGKYNEQFF.

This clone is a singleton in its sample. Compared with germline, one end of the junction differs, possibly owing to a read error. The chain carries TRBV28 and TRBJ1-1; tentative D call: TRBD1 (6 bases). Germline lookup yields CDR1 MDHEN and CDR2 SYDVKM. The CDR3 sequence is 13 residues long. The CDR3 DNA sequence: TGTGCCAGCGGTTTGGGGGCGGGGGCTGAAGCTTTCTTT. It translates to CASGLGAGAEAFF.